This entry lists 5 T cell receptor beta chains sequenced from one sample in a study of CD8 T cells in ankylosing spondylitis. General observations from the study: Within ankylosing spondylitis blood, a TCR beta motif made up of eight highly homologous variants appeared to be characteristic.

TCRdb fed the 5' RACE reads into MiXCR, producing one record per CDR3 protein. The table includes about 800,000 distinct CDR3 sequences, about an eighth detected once. Their specific antigens are unknown. Sample: blood, either unsorted or a sorted T cell fraction (not recorded which). Receptors originate from a male donor with ankylosing spondylitis.

This clonotype was observed at least ten times. The V call is TRBV9, the J call TRBJ2-7, with TRBD1 matching over 7 bases. V lost 4 bases and J lost 1; bases outside the gene matches: 5. Germline CDR1 is SGDLS and CDR2 is YYNGEE. The CDR3 spans 14 residues. The CDR3 protein is CASSLTGASYEQYF. DNA of the CDR3: TGTGCCAGCAGCCTCACAGGGGCTTCCTACGAGCAGTACTTC.

CDR3 residues: CASSGTGNEAFF. CDR3 DNA sequence: TGTGCCAGCAGTGGGACCGGGAATGAAGCTTTCTTT. The chain is built from TRBV11-3 and TRBJ1-1, with a weak D call TRBD1 (5 bases). This CDR3 has 12 residues. CDR1 is SGHNT and CDR2 is YENEEA in the germline V gene. The germline V and J ends were trimmed by 6 bases and 7 bases, with 12 bases remaining between them.

Ten or more counts support this clonotype. One end of the junction fails to match germline, which may point to a read error. This chain links TRBV4-3 with TRBJ2-5, with 9 bases identical to TRBD1. The CDR3 sequence is 14 residues long. Germline lookup yields CDR1 LGHNA and CDR2 YSLEER. CDR3 nucleotide sequence: TGTGCCAGCAGCCAGACAGGGGGCCAAGAGACCCAGTACTTC. Its translation is CASSQTGGQETQYF.

This clonotype has just a few counts. The DNA of the CDR3 is TGCAGTGCTAGATCGGGACAGGGAGGCTACGAGCAGTACTTC. Encoded protein: CSARSGQGGYEQYF. The chain recombines TRBV20-1 with TRBJ2-7; TRBD1 matches at 9 bases. This CDR3 is 14 amino acids long. Germline assignment: CDR1 DFQATT and CDR2 SNEGSKA (reference sequence). The junction had 5 bases not matched to a gene; V was cut back by 2 bases and J by 3 bases.

In its sample, this clonotype was seen a few times. V usage is TRBV2 and J usage is TRBJ2-1; no clear D. V was shortened by 4 bases and J by 0 bases, with 10 bases between the two germline ends. Germline CDR1 reads SNHLY; CDR2 reads FYNNEI. The CDR3 spans 15 residues. CDR3 loop: CASSVSIGSYNEQFF. The CDR3 DNA reads as TGTGCCAGCAGTGTATCGATTGGCTCCTACAATGAGCAGTTCTTC.